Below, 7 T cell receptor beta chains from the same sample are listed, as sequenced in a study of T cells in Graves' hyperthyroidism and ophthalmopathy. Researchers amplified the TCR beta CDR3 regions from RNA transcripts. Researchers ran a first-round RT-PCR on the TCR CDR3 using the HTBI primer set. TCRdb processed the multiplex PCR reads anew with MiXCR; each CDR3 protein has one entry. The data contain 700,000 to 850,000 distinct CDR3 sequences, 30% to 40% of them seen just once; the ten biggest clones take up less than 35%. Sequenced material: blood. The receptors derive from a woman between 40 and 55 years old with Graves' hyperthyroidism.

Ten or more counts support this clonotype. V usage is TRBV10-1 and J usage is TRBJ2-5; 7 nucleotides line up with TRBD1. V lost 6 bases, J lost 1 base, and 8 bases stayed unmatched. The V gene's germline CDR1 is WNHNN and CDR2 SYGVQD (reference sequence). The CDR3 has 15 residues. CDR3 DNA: TGCGCCAGCAGCCCGATGACAGGGAGCCAAGAGACCCAGTACTTC. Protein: CASSPMTGSQETQYF.

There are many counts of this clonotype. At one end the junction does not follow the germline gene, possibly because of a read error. The CDR3 loop is CASSSGLAGGPGALFF. The CDR3 region has the DNA TGTGCCAGCAGTTCAGGACTAGCGGGAGGACCGGGGGCGCTGTTTTTT. The rearrangement links TRBV7-9 to TRBJ2-2; 14 positions match TRBD2. Per germline, CDR1 SEHNR and CDR2 FQNEAQ (reference sequence). The CDR3 totals 16 residues.

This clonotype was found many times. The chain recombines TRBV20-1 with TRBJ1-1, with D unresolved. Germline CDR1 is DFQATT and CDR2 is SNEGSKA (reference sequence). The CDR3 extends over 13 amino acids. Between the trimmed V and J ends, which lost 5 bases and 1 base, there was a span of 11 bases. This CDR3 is CSAQADPNTEAFF. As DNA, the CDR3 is TGCAGTGCTCAAGCGGATCCGAACACTGAAGCTTTCTTT.

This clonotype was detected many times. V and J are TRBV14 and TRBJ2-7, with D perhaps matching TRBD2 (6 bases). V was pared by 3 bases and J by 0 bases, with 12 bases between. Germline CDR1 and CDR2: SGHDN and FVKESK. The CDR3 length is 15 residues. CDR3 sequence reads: CASSQGLGLSYEQYF. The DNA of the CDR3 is TGTGCCAGCAGCCAGGGACTCGGTCTCTCCTACGAGCAGTACTTC.

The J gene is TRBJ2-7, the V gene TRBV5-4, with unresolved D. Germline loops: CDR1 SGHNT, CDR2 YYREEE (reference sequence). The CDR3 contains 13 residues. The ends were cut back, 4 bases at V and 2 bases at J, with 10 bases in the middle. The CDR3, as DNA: TGTGCCAGCAGCCAGACACCGGCCTACGAGCAGTACTTC. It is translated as CASSQTPAYEQYF.

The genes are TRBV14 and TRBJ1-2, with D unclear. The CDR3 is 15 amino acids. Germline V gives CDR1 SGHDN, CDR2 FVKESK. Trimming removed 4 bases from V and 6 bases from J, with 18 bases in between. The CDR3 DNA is TGTGCCAGCAGCCTATATCATAACTCTCCAAATGGCTACACCTTC. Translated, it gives CASSLYHNSPNGYTF.

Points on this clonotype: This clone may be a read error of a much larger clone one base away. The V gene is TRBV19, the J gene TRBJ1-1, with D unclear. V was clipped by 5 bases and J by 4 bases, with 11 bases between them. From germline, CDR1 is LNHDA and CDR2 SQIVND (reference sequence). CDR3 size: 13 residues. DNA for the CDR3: TGTGCCAGTAGTCTACGATCGAGCACTGAAGCTTTCTTT. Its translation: CASSLRSSTEAFF. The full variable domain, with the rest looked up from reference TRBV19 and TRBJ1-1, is DGGITQSPKYLFRKEGQNVTLSCEQNLNHDAMYWYRQDPGQGLRLIYYSQIVNDFQKGDIAEGYSVSREKKESFPLTVTSAQKNPTAFYLCASSLRSSTEAFFGQGTRLTVV.